The clone carrying this T cell receptor (beta chain) was counted a few times. These data come from a study of cytomegalovirus exposure and HLA in healthy donors. The V gene's germline CDR1 is SGHTA and CDR2 FQGNSA. V shed 2 bases and J 7 bases; nucleotides not matched to a gene: 1. The length of the CDR3 is 12 residues. Primers: 60 Vbeta forward and 13 Jbeta reverse. The assay was immunoSEQ multiplex PCR, and TCRdb's table has in-frame clones only and misses some. Of more than 80,000 clones listed, 55% to 65% are singletons. This clonotype was sampled from a human donor in good health. This rearrangement joins TRBV7-2 to TRBJ1-1, with TRBD1 matching 7 bases. What was sequenced was PBMCs. In DNA, the CDR3 is TGTGCCAGCAGCTTACCAGGGGGTGAAGCTTTCTTT. Protein product: CASSLPGGEAFF.